These 23 T cell receptor beta chains were all obtained from the same sample, sequenced in a study of cytomegalovirus exposure and HLA in healthy donors. The PCR contained 60 Vbeta and 13 Jbeta primers. Measured with immunoSEQ multiplex PCR; TCRdb has only the in-frame clones, and not every one. The table lists under 150,000 clones, 70% to 80% of them singletons. The material sequenced was PBMCs. The receptors stem from a man over 45 in good health and CMV-seronegative.

This clone was picked up a small number of times. Other DNA sequences of this sample code for an identical CDR3. The chain employs TRBV7-6 and TRBJ2-2; TRBD2 matches at 12 bases. Germline CDR1 and CDR2: SGHVS and FNYEAQ. The CDR3 has 17 residues. Trimming at V came to 5 bases and at J to 3 bases, leaving 7 bases not matched to a gene. CDR3 loop: CASSPGLAGGDTGELFF. The CDR3, as DNA: TGTGCCAGCAGCCCAGGGCTAGCGGGAGGGGACACCGGGGAGCTGTTTTTT. Using reference TRBV7-6 and TRBJ2-2 for the parts outside the CDR3, the full variable domain is GAGVSQSPRYKVTKRGQDVALRCDPISGHVSLYWYRQALGQGPEFLTYFNYEAQQDKSGLPNDRFSAERPEGSISTLTIQRTEQRDSAMYRCASSPGLAGGDTGELFFGEGSRLTVL.

The sample holds a few counts of this clone. This chain uses TRBV10-2 with TRBJ2-7; D possibly corresponds to TRBD2 (5 bases). The length of the CDR3 is 12 residues. Trimming removed 4 bases at V and 5 bases at J, with 9 bases between. Looked up from germline, CDR1 is WSHSY and CDR2 is SAAADI. DNA of the CDR3: TGCGCCAGCAGTGTCCGAGGGCACGAGCAGTACTTC. It yields the protein CASSVRGHEQYF.

V usage is TRBV5-1 and J usage is TRBJ2-7; a weak D match, TRBD1 (5 bases). Trimming removed 4 bases at V and 2 bases at J, with 16 bases between. The CDR3 runs to 15 residues. Germline V CDR1 and CDR2: SGHRS, YFSETQ. The CDR3 DNA is TGCGCCAGCAGCCCGCCAACAGGAGCAACCTACGAGCAGTACTTC. Its translation: CASSPPTGATYEQYF.

CDR3 nucleotide sequence: TGTGCCAGCACCCTCTCGACAGGCCTCTACAATGAGCAGTTCTTC. Amino acids: CASTLSTGLYNEQFF. This sequence joins TRBV27 and TRBJ2-1, with a weak D call TRBD1 (6 bases). The length of the CDR3 is 15 residues. Looked up from germline, CDR1 is MNHEY and CDR2 is SMNVEV (reference sequence). Trimming stripped 7 bases from V and 3 bases from J, with 16 bases between.

The V and J genes are TRBV6-1 and TRBJ2-5, with 8 bases that match TRBD1. The last part of the DNA fits TRBJ2-7 better; the J call may be wrong. CDR1 and CDR2 (germline): MNHNS, SASEGT. The CDR3 is made up of 14 amino acids. CDR3 bases: TGTGCCAGCAGTGCGGACAGGGCGTCGGACGAGCAGTACTTC. Encoded protein: CASSADRASDEQYF.

The gene calls are TRBV28 and TRBJ1-5; 7 bases fit TRBD1. Germline loops: CDR1 MDHEN, CDR2 SYDVKM. The CDR3 consists of 15 residues. The V and J ends lost 4 bases and 5 bases, in that order; junction bases with no gene match: 8. CDR3 DNA sequence: TGTGCCAGCAGTTCTAGACAGGGTTTGTATCAGCCCCAGCATTTT. Translation gives CASSSRQGLYQPQHF.

The chain links TRBV5-8 to TRBJ1-5; D is unresolved. The germline V gene has CDR1 SGHTS and CDR2 YDEGEE. Trimming removed 0 bases from V and 3 bases from J, with 7 bases in between. The CDR3 extends over 14 amino acids. CDR3 protein: CASSLGPNNQPQHF. The CDR3 bases are TGTGCCAGCAGCTTGGGTCCCAACAATCAGCCCCAGCATTTT.

The chain recombines TRBV30 with TRBJ1-2; TRBD1 is a possible D gene (6 bases). V was pared by 1 base and J by 8 bases, with 17 bases between. The germline V gene has CDR1 GTSNPN and CDR2 SVGIG (reference sequence). CDR3 length: 14 residues. CDR3 in DNA: TGTGCCTGGAGTGCGTTGGCGGGGGCTGGGGGCTACACCTTC. Translation gives CAWSALAGAGGYTF.

The chain has TRBV28 and TRBJ1-2; D uncertain. The CDR3 is 11 residues long. Germline CDR1 reads MDHEN; CDR2 reads SYDVKM. With 3 bases removed from V and 6 bases from J, the gap between germline ends came to 5 bases. The CDR3 DNA sequence: TGTGCCAGCAGTTTGGTAGATGGCTACACCTTC. This codes for CASSLVDGYTF.

The chain couples TRBV28 to TRBJ2-3; D unclear. Germline CDR1 reads MDHEN; CDR2 reads SYDVKM. V gave up 5 bases and J gave up 2 bases, with 5 bases separating them. CDR3 length: 12 residues. The CDR3 DNA reads TGTGCCAGCAGTCCCAACACAGATACGCAGTATTTT. It translates to CASSPNTDTQYF.

The chain has TRBV10-3 and TRBJ1-2; 7 nucleotides align to TRBD1. Germline V CDR1 and CDR2: ENHRY, SYGVKD. The CDR3 is 12 residues long. The V and J ends lost 6 bases and 6 bases, in that order; junction bases with no gene match: 4. CDR3: CAIRRGRDGYTF. CDR3 bases: TGTGCCATCAGGAGGGGGCGAGATGGCTACACCTTC.

The chain has TRBV30 and TRBJ1-6, with TRBD1 as a possible D gene (6 bases). Germline CDR1 reads GTSNPN; CDR2 reads SVGIG (reference sequence). CDR3 size: 16 residues. Trimming removed 3 bases from V and 7 bases from J, with 19 bases in between. CDR3 coding DNA: TGTGCCTGGAGAAGGCAGGGGCCAGGAGGAAATTCACCCCTCCACTTT. Amino acids: CAWRRQGPGGNSPLHF.

This chain joins TRBV18 and TRBJ2-6; TRBD1 agrees at 7 bases. CDR1 KGHSH and CDR2 LQKENI come from the germline V gene. CDR3 size: 19 residues. Trimming at V came to 4 bases and at J to 2 bases, leaving 14 bases not matched to a gene. CDR3 sequence reads: CASSLTPKPTGAGANVLTF. CDR3 nucleotide sequence: TGTGCCAGCTCACTCACCCCCAAACCAACAGGGGCTGGGGCCAACGTCCTGACTTTC.

This clone was seen more than once but under ten times. The V and J genes are TRBV18 and TRBJ1-1; 7 nucleotides line up with TRBD1. J was trimmed by 0 bases and V by 6 bases; bases with no gene match: 7. Germline CDR1 reads KGHSH; CDR2 reads LQKENI. The CDR3 spans 15 residues. Here the CDR3 reads CASSVGTAMNTEAFF. The CDR3 bases are TGTGCCAGCTCGGTCGGGACAGCCATGAACACTGAAGCTTTCTTT.

This clone was found a few times. V and J are TRBV27 and TRBJ2-2, with D maybe TRBD2 (5 bases). The CDR3 covers 15 residues. Germline V gene lookup returns CDR1 MNHEY and CDR2 SMNVEV (reference sequence). V was shortened by 2 bases and J by 0 bases, with 7 bases between the two germline ends. The CDR3 DNA is TGTGCCAGCAGTTTAGGACTGTCGAACACCGGGGAGCTGTTTTTT. Protein product: CASSLGLSNTGELFF.

The gene calls are TRBV9 and TRBJ1-4, with D perhaps matching TRBD1 (5 bases). V lost 4 bases and J 8 bases, leaving 18 bases between the germline ends. The CDR3 extends over 15 amino acids. Looked up from germline, CDR1 is SGDLS and CDR2 is YYNGEE. The CDR3 loop reads CASSPSQGLHEKLFF. In DNA, the CDR3 is TGTGCCAGCAGCCCCTCTCAGGGACTTCACGAAAAACTGTTTTTT.

For this clone: Additional DNA sequences in this sample encode the identical CDR3. V gene TRBV6-5 combines with J gene TRBJ2-7, with TRBD2 as a possible D gene (6 bases). CDR3 length: 14 amino acids. CDR1 is MNHEY and CDR2 is SVGAGI in the germline V gene. V lost 0 bases, J lost 3 bases, and 9 bases lay in between. The CDR3 sequence: CASSYSAGNYEQYF. CDR3 sequence (DNA): TGTGCCAGCAGTTACTCGGCGGGAAACTACGAGCAGTACTTC.

The chain employs TRBV10-2 and TRBJ2-7; D gene uncertain. Germline V CDR1 and CDR2: WSHSY, SAAADI. V was shortened by 4 bases and J by 3 bases, with 4 bases between the two germline ends. The CDR3 consists of 11 residues. CDR3 region: CASSGSYEQYF. The CDR3 DNA is TGCGCCAGCAGTGGCAGCTACGAGCAGTACTTC.

V and J are TRBV28 and TRBJ2-7; the match to TRBD2 covers 7 bases. J gave up 2 bases and V 3 bases, and 4 bases lay outside the gene matches. Germline V gene lookup returns CDR1 MDHEN and CDR2 SYDVKM. CDR3 length: 14 amino acids. CDR3 sequence reads: CASSLGGSAYEQYF. The CDR3 DNA follows: TGTGCCAGCAGTTTGGGGGGGTCAGCCTACGAGCAGTACTTC.

This chain uses TRBV11-2 with TRBJ2-3, with no clear D. V lost 4 bases and J lost 4, with 18 bases in between. The CDR3 sequence is 16 residues long. Germline V lookup: CDR1 SGHAT, CDR2 FQNNGV. The chain's CDR3 is CASSSIRSGGSDTQYF. CDR3 nucleotide sequence: TGTGCCAGCAGCTCGATACGTTCGGGTGGATCAGATACGCAGTATTTT.

The rearrangement joins TRBV7-2 to TRBJ2-7; 10 nucleotides agree with TRBD2. Trimming removed 3 bases from V and 7 bases from J; junction bases left unmatched: 9. The length of the CDR3 is 15 residues. Germline V gives CDR1 SGHTA, CDR2 FQGNSA. CDR3 nucleotide sequence: TGTGCCAGCAGCTTTGCCCGAACTAGCGGGGAAGAGCAGTACTTC. It encodes CASSFARTSGEEQYF.

The gene calls are TRBV28 and TRBJ2-2; D remains unclear. Germline CDR1 and CDR2: MDHEN and SYDVKM. The CDR3 is 14 residues long. The V and J ends lost 6 bases and 2 bases respectively, with 10 bases between them. The CDR3 spells CASRTGYNTGELFF. In nucleotides, the CDR3 is TGTGCCAGCAGGACCGGGTACAACACCGGGGAGCTGTTTTTT.

This chain links TRBV5-1 with TRBJ2-1; 8 positions match TRBD2. This CDR3 spans 15 amino acids. With 0 bases clipped from V and 8 bases from J, the junction kept 7 bases outside the gene matches. Germline loops: CDR1 SGHRS, CDR2 YFSETQ. DNA for the CDR3: TGCGCCAGCAGCTTGGGGCTGGTAGCGGGGTATGAGCAGTTCTTC. Amino acids: CASSLGLVAGYEQFF.